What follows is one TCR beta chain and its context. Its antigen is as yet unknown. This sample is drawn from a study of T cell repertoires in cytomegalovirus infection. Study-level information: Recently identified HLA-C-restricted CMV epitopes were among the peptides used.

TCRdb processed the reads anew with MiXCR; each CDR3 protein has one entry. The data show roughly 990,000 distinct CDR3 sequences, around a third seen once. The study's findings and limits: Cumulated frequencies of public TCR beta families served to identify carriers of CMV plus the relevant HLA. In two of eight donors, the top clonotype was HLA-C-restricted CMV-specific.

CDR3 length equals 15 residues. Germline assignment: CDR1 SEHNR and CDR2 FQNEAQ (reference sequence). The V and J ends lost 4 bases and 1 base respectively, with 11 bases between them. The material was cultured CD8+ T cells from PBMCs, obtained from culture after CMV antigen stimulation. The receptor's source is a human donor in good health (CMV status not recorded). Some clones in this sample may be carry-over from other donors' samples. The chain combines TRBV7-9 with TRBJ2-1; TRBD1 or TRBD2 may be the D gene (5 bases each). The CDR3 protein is CASSWDGDSYNEQFF. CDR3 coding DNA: TGTGCCAGCAGCTGGGACGGAGATTCCTACAATGAGCAGTTCTTC.